This is a list of T cell receptor beta chains from one sample in a study of T cell repertoires in cytomegalovirus infection. What these receptors recognize is not known. TCRdb independently ran MiXCR on the reads; one entry per CDR3 protein. The sample lists 550,000 to 850,000 distinct CDR3 sequences; around 35% were seen once. This sample comprised cultured PBMCs, obtained from culture after CMV antigen stimulation. These receptors originate from a human donor in good health (CMV status not recorded). Some clones in this sample may be carry-over from other donors' samples. The CDR3 runs from the conserved cysteine through the conserved F or W. The order of the fields is J gene, V gene, D gene, clone size, CDR3 length, CDR3 protein, CDR3 DNA. A D gene is named only where the DNA matches it firmly. A clone size is listed for some rows: how often the clone was seen (once, few, many), or a class if it is expanded.

TRBJ2-2 TRBV7-2 NA few 13 CASKKENTGELFF TGTGCCAGCAAGAAGGAGAACACCGGGGAGCTGTTTTTT
TRBJ2-1 TRBV29-1 TRBD2 NA 15 CSVEGTSGSYNEQFF TGCAGCGTTGAAGGGACTAGCGGTTCCTACAATGAGCAGTTCTTC
TRBJ1-1 TRBV6-2/TRBV6-3 NA NA 19 CASSTQLRLRTAVNTEAFF TGTGCCAGCAGTACGCAGCTCCGCCTTAGGACAGCGGTGAACACTGAAGCTTTCTTT
TRBJ2-3 TRBV20-1 NA NA 11 CSARWVDTQYF TGCAGTGCTAGATGGGTAGATACGCAGTATTTT
TRBJ2-1 TRBV4-1 TRBD2 NA 17 CASSDGLAPGAYNEQFF TGCGCCAGCAGCGATGGACTAGCCCCCGGGGCCTACAATGAGCAGTTCTTC
TRBJ1-3 TRBV12-5 TRBD1 NA 16 CASGLEDREAGNTIYF TGTGCTAGTGGTTTGGAGGACAGGGAGGCTGGAAACACCATATATTTT
TRBJ2-1 TRBV7-9 NA few 11 CASSFVGEQFF TGTGCCAGCAGCTTTGTGGGGGAGCAGTTCTTC
TRBJ1-4 TRBV29-1 TRBD1 once 14 CSVVGGQANEKLFF TGCAGCGTCGTCGGGGGACAGGCTAATGAAAAACTGTTTTTT
TRBJ2-1 TRBV6-6 TRBD2 NA 13 CASGTTAYNEQFF TGTGCCAGCGGGACTACCGCCTACAATGAGCAGTTCTTC
TRBJ2-1 TRBV12-3/TRBV12-4 TRBD2 NA 16 CASSLSPGLANNEQFF TGTGCCAGCAGTTTAAGCCCGGGACTAGCGAACAATGAGCAGTTCTTC
TRBJ2-7 TRBV7-2 NA NA 16 CASSLARRQGPYEQYF TGTGCCAGCAGCTTAGCGCGTCGTCAGGGGCCCTACGAGCAGTACTTC
TRBJ1-4 TRBV4-1 TRBD1 many 16 CASSQGSGQGSEKLFF TGCGCCAGCAGCCAAGGCTCGGGACAGGGGAGTGAAAAACTGTTTTTT
TRBJ1-6 TRBV6-1 NA few 14 CASRSRGDNSPLHF TGTGCCAGCAGATCCAGGGGCGATAATTCACCCCTCCACTTT
TRBJ1-2 TRBV2 NA many 12 CASSGLNYGYTF TGTGCCAGCAGTGGCCTTAACTATGGCTACACCTTC
TRBJ2-7 TRBV7-9 NA few 12 CASSKVVYEQYF TGTGCCAGCAGTAAGGTTGTCTACGAGCAGTACTTC
TRBJ2-3 TRBV4-2 NA NA 18 CASSQTRDGISVTDTQYF TGTGCCAGCAGCCAGACCAGGGACGGAATATCGGTGACAGATACGCAGTATTTT
TRBJ2-5 TRBV20-1 NA NA 15 CSARDPGRDQETQYF TGCAGTGCTAGAGACCCCGGGCGAGACCAAGAGACCCAGTACTTC
TRBJ1-2 TRBV19 TRBD1 NA 13 CASSIRQGGGYTF TGTGCCAGTAGTATCCGACAGGGGGGAGGCTACACCTTC
TRBJ2-5 TRBV7-6 TRBD2 NA 18 CASSLGYLAGGNQETQYF TGTGCCAGCAGCTTAGGTTACCTAGCGGGAGGTAACCAAGAGACCCAGTACTTC
TRBJ2-7 TRBV7-2 TRBD1 few 15 CASSLGDRGFREQYF TGTGCCAGCAGCTTAGGTGACAGGGGCTTTCGCGAGCAGTACTTC
TRBJ1-1 TRBV7-2 NA many 14 CASSTDKLNTEAFF TGTGCCAGCAGCACGGACAAACTGAACACTGAAGCTTTCTTT
TRBJ2-1 TRBV20-1 TRBD2 NA 16 CSARSVAGGPIDEQFF TGCAGTGCTAGAAGCGTGGCGGGAGGGCCGATCGATGAGCAGTTCTTC
TRBJ2-4 TRBV12-3/TRBV12-4 NA NA 14 CASRQGTGSNIQYF TGTGCCAGCAGACAAGGCACAGGGAGCAACATTCAGTACTTC
TRBJ2-1 TRBV18 NA NA 14 CASSQDIIYNEQFF TGTGCCAGCTCACAGGACATTATCTACAATGAGCAGTTCTTC
TRBJ2-2 TRBV7-6 NA NA 16 CASGTIRGERTGELFF TGTGCCAGCGGCACGATCAGGGGGGAAAGGACCGGGGAGCTGTTTTTT
TRBJ2-5 TRBV4-1 NA few 15 CASSQEPYQAETQYF TGCGCCAGCAGCCAAGAACCCTACCAGGCAGAGACCCAGTACTTC
TRBJ2-3 TRBV28 TRBD2 NA 13 CASKELGTRAQYF TGTGCCAGCAAAGAACTAGGGACTAGAGCGCAGTATTTT
TRBJ2-3 TRBV12-3/TRBV12-4 TRBD2 NA 15 CASSSSGRPIDTQYF TGTGCCAGCAGTTCTAGCGGGAGACCGATAGATACGCAGTATTTT
TRBJ2-3 TRBV5-1 TRBD1 few 15 CASTKTTGDLDTQYF TGCGCCAGCACCAAAACCACAGGGGATTTAGATACGCAGTATTTT
TRBJ2-1 TRBV2 TRBD2 few 15 CASNPGLSSYNEQFF TGTGCCAGCAACCCGGGACTATCCTCCTACAATGAGCAGTTCTTC
TRBJ2-1 TRBV7-2 TRBD2 NA 15 CASSLSGGRSAEPFF TGTGCCAGCAGCTTAAGCGGGGGCCGAAGCGCTGAGCCGTTCTTC
TRBJ2-5 TRBV7-9 NA NA 15 CASSLLATRGETQYF TGTGCCAGCAGCTTATTGGCCACAAGGGGGGAGACCCAGTACTTC
TRBJ1-2 TRBV7-8 TRBD1 few 14 CASSSGQGPYGYTF TGTGCCAGCAGCTCGGGACAGGGACCCTATGGCTACACCTTC
TRBJ2-3 TRBV4-1 TRBD2 few 15 CASSLSGLGTDTQYF TGCGCCAGCAGCCTTTCGGGACTAGGGACAGATACGCAGTATTTT
TRBJ1-6 TRBV7-8 NA few 13 CASSSSPGSPLHF TGTGCCAGCAGCTCCTCGCCGGGGTCACCCCTCCACTTT
TRBJ1-5 TRBV18 NA few 15 CASSPQPGSNQPQHF TGTGCCAGCTCACCCCAACCGGGGAGCAATCAGCCCCAGCATTTT
TRBJ2-2 TRBV7-2 NA few 17 CASSLFSEEWDTGELFF TGTGCCAGCAGCTTATTCTCGGAGGAATGGGACACCGGGGAGCTGTTTTTT
TRBJ1-4 TRBV7-2 NA many 14 CASSPQSSNEKLFF TGTGCCAGCAGCCCCCAGTCTTCGAATGAAAAACTGTTTTTT
TRBJ1-1 TRBV27 NA NA 14 CASSLYKDPTEAFF TGTGCCAGCAGTTTATATAAGGATCCGACTGAAGCTTTCTTT
TRBJ2-3 TRBV7-2 NA few 15 CASSLALAETDTQYF TGTGCCAGCAGCTTAGCGCTAGCAGAAACAGATACGCAGTATTTT
TRBJ2-5 TRBV7-9 TRBD2 NA 13 CASNRREAETQYF TGTGCCAGCAACCGGCGGGAGGCAGAGACCCAGTACTTC
TRBJ2-3 TRBV7-2 TRBD1 NA 15 CASSYTGTGPLGQYF TGTGCCAGCAGCTACACCGGGACAGGGCCCCTCGGGCAGTATTTT
TRBJ2-7 TRBV7-9 NA few 17 CASSPLPWLAGSYEQYF TGTGCCAGCAGCCCTCTGCCATGGCTAGCAGGCTCCTACGAGCAGTACTTC
TRBJ1-1 TRBV7-8 NA NA 15 CASSLRAVQGTEAFF TGTGCCAGCAGCTTAAGGGCGGTCCAAGGGACTGAAGCTTTCTTT